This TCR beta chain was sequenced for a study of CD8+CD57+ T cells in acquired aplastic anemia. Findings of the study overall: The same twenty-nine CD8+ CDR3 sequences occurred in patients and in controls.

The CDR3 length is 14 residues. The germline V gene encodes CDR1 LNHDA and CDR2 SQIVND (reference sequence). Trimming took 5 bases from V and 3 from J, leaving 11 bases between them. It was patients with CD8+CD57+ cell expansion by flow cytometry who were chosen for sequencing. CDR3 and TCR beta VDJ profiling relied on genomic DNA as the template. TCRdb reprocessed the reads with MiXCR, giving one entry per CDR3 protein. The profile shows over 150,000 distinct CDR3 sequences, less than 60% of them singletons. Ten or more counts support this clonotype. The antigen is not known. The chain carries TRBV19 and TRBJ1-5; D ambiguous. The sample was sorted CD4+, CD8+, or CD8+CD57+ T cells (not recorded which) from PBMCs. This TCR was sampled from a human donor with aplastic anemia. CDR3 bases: TGTGCCAGTAGTTCTCGAACCTTCAATCAGCCCCAGCATTTT. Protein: CASSSRTFNQPQHF. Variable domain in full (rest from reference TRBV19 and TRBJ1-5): DGGITQSPKYLFRKEGQNVTLSCEQNLNHDAMYWYRQDPGQGLRLIYYSQIVNDFQKGDIAEGYSVSREKKESFPLTVTSAQKNPTAFYLCASSSRTFNQPQHFGDGTRLSIL.